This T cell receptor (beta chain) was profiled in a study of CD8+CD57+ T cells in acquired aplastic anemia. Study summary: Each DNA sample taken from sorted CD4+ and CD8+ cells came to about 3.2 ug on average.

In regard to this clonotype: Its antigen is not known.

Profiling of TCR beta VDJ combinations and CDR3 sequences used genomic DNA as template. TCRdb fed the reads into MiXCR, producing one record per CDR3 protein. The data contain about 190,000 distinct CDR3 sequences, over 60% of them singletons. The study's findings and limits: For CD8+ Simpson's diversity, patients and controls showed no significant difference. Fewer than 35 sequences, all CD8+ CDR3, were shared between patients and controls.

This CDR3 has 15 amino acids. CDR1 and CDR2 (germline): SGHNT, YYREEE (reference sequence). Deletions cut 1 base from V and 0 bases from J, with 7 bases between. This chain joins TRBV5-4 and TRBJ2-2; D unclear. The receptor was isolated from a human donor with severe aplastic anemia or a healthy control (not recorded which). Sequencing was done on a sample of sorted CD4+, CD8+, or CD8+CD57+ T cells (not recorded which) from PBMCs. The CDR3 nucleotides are TGTGCCAGCAGCTTGCCGGGCTCGAACACCGGGGAGCTGTTTTTT. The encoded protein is CASSLPGSNTGELFF.